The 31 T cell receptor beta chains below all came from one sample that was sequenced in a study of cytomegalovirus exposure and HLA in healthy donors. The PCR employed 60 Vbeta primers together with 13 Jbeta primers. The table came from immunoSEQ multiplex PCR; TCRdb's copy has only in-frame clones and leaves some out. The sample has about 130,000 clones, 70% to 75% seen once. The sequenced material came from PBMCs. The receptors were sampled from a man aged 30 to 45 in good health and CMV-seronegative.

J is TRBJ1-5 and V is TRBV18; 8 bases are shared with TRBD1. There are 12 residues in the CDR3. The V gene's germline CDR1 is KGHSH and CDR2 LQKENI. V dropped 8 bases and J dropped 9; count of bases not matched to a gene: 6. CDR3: CASKQGGGPQHF. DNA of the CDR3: TGTGCCAGCAAACAGGGGGGTGGGCCCCAGCATTTT.

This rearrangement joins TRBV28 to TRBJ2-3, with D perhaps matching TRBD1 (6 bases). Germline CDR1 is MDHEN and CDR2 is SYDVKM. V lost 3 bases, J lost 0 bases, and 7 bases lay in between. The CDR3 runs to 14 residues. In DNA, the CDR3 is TGTGCCAGCAGTTTGGGGGCTAGCACAGATACGCAGTATTTT. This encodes CASSLGASTDTQYF.

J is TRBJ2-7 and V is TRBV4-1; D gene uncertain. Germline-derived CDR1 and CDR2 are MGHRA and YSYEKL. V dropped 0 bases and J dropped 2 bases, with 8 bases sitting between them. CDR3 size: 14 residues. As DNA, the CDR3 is TGCGCCAGCAGCCAAGAGTCCAACACCTACGAGCAGTACTTC. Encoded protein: CASSQESNTYEQYF.

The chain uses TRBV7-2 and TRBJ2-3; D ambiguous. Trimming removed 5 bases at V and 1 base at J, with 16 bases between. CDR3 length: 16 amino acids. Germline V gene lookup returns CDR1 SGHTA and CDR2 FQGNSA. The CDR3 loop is CASSPQNARGTDTQYF. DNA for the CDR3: TGTGCCAGCAGCCCCCAGAACGCCCGGGGCACAGATACGCAGTATTTT. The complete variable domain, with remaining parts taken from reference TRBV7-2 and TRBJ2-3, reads GAGVSQSPSNKVTEKGKDVELRCDPISGHTALYWYRQSLGQGLEFLIYFQGNSAPDKSGLPSDRFSAERTGGSVSTLTIQRTQQEDSAVYLCASSPQNARGTDTQYFGPGTRLTVL.

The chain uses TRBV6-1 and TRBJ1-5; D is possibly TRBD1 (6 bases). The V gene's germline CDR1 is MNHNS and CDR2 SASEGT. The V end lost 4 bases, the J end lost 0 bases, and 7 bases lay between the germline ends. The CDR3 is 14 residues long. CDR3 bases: TGTGCCAGCAGTGCAGGGGATAGCAATCAGCCCCAGCATTTT. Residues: CASSAGDSNQPQHF.

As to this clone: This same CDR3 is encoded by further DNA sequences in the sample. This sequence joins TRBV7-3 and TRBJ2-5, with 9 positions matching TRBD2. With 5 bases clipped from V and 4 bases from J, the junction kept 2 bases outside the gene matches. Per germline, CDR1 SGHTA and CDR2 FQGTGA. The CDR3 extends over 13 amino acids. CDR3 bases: TGTGCCAGCAGCCTGCGGGAGGGAGAGACCCAGTACTTC. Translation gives CASSLREGETQYF.

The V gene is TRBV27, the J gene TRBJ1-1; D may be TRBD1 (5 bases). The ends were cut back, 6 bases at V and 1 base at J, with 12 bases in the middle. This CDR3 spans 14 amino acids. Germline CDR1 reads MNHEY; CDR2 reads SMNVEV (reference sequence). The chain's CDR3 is CASRRGGANTEAFF. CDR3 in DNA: TGTGCCAGCAGACGGGGAGGGGCGAACACTGAAGCTTTCTTT.

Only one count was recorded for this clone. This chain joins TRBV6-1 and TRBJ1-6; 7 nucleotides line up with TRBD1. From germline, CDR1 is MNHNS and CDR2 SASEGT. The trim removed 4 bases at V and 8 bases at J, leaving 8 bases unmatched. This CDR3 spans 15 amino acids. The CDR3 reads CASSALQGLYSPLHF. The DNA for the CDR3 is TGTGCCAGCAGTGCCCTACAGGGGCTTTATTCACCCCTCCACTTT.

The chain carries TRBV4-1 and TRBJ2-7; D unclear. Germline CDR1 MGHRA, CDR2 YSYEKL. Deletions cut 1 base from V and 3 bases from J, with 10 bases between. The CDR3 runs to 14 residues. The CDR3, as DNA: TGCGCCAGCAGCCAAGCTGGGCCGGACTACGAGCAGTACTTC. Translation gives CASSQAGPDYEQYF.

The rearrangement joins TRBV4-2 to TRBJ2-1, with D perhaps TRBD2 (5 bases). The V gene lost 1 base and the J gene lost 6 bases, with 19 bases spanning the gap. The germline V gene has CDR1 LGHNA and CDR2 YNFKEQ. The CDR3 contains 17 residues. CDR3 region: CASSQVLVKSAGNEQFF. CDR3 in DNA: TGTGCCAGCAGCCAAGTCTTAGTAAAATCTGCGGGCAATGAGCAGTTCTTC.

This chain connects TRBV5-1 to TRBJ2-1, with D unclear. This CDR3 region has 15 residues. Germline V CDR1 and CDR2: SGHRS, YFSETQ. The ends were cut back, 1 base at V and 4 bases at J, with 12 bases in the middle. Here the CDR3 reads CASSLIATTYNEQFF. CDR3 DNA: TGCGCCAGCAGCTTGATTGCGACAACGTACAATGAGCAGTTCTTC.

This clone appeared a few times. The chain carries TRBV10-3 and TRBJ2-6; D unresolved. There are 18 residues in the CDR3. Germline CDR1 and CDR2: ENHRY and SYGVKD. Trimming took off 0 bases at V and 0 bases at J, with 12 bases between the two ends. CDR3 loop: CAISESITFFSGANVLTF. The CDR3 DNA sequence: TGTGCCATCAGTGAGTCGATAACTTTCTTCTCTGGGGCCAACGTCCTGACTTTC.

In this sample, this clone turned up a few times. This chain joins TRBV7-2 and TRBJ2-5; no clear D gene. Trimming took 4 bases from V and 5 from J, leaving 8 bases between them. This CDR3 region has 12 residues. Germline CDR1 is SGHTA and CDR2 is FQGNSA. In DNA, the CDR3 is TGTGCCAGCAGCTCTCGGTCGGAGACCCAGTACTTC. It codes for CASSSRSETQYF.

CDR3: CASSPGLAGERGYEQYF. In nucleotides, the CDR3 is TGTGCCAGCAGTCCGGGACTAGCGGGAGAGAGAGGCTACGAGCAGTACTTC. The chain couples TRBV27 to TRBJ2-7; TRBD2 matches at 14 bases. This CDR3 contains 17 residues. The junction had 9 bases not matched to a gene; V was cut back by 5 bases and J by 3 bases. CDR1 and CDR2 (germline): MNHEY, SMNVEV (reference sequence).

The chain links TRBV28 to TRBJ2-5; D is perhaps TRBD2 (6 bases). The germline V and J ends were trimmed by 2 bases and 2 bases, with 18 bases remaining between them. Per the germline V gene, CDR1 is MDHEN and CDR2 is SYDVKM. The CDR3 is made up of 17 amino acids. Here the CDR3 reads CASSLRLSGGKQETQYF. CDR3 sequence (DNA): TGTGCCAGCAGTTTAAGGCTTAGCGGAGGTAAACAAGAGACCCAGTACTTC.

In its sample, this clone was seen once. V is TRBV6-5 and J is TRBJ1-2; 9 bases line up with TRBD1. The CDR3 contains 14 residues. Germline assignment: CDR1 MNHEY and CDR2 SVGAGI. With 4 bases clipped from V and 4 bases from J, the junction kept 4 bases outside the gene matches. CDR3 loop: CASSFGQGSYGYTF. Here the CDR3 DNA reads TGTGCCAGCAGTTTTGGACAGGGGAGCTATGGCTACACCTTC.

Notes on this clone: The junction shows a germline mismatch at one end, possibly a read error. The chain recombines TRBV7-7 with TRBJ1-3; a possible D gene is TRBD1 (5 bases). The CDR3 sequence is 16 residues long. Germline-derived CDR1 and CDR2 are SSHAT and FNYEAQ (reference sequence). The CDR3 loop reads CASSLGLLVGGDTIYF. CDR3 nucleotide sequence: TGTGCTAGCAGCTTAGGTTTGTTGGTGGGGGGGGACACCATATATTTT.

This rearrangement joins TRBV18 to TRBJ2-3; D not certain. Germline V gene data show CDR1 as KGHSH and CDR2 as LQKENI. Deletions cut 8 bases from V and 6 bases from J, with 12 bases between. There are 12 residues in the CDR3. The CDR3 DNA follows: TGTGCCAGCACCCTGTCACAGGATACGCAGTATTTT. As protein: CASTLSQDTQYF.

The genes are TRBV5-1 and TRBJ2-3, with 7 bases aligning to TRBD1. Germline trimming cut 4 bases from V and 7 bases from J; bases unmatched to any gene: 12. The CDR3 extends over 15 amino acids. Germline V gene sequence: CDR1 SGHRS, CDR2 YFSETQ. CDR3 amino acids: CASSLGRQGSNTQYF. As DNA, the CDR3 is TGCGCCAGCAGCCTGGGGAGACAGGGATCAAATACGCAGTATTTT. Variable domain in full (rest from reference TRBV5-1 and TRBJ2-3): KAGVTQTPRYLIKTRGQQVTLSCSPISGHRSVSWYQQTPGQGLQFLFEYFSETQRNKGNFPGRFSGRQFSNSRSEMNVSTLELGDSALYLCASSLGRQGSNTQYFGPGTRLTVL.

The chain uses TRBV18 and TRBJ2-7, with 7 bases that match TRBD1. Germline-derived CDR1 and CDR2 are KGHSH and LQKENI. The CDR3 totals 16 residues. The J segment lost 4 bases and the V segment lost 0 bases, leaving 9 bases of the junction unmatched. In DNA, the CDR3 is TGTGCCAGCTCACCACCGCTCTCAGGGGGTAATTACGAGCAGTACTTC. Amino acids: CASSPPLSGGNYEQYF. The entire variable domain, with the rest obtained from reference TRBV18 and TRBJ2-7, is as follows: NAGVMQNPRHLVRRRGQEARLRCSPMKGHSHVYWYRQLPEEGLKFMVYLQKENIIDESGMPKERFSAEFPKEGPSILRIQQVVRGDSAAYFCASSPPLSGGNYEQYFGPGTRLTVT.

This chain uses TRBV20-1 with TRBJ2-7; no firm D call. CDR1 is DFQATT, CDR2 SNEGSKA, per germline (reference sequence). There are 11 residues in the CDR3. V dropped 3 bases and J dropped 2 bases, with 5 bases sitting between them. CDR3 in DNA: TGCAGTGCTAGTTTAACCTACGAGCAGTACTTC. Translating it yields CSASLTYEQYF.

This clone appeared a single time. CDR3 in amino acids: CASSPGGVVPVEQYF. The DNA for the CDR3 is TGTGCCAGCAGTCCGGGGGGGGTAGTTCCTGTAGAGCAGTACTTC. The chain couples TRBV5-4 to TRBJ2-7; TRBD2 matches at 8 bases. The CDR3 spans 15 residues. V dropped 5 bases and J dropped 7; count of bases not matched to a gene: 14. Germline CDR1 and CDR2: SGHNT and YYREEE (reference sequence).

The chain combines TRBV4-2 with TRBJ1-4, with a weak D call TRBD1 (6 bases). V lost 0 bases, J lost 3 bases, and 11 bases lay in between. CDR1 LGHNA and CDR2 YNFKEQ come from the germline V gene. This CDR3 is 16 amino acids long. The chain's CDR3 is CASSQDFGTSNEKLFF. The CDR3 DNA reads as TGTGCCAGCAGCCAAGATTTCGGGACATCTAATGAAAAACTGTTTTTT.

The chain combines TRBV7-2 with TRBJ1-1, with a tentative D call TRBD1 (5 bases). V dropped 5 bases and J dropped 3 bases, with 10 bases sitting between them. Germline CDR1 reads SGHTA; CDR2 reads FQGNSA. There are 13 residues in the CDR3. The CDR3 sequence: CASSAGIDTEAFF. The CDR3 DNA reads TGTGCCAGCAGCGCAGGGATAGACACTGAAGCTTTCTTT.

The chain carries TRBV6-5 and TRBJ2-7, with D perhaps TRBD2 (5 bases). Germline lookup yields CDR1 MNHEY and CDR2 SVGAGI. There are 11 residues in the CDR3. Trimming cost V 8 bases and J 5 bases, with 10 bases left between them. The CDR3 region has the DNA TGTGCCAGCGAGGGAACGGACGAGCAGTACTTC. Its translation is CASEGTDEQYF.

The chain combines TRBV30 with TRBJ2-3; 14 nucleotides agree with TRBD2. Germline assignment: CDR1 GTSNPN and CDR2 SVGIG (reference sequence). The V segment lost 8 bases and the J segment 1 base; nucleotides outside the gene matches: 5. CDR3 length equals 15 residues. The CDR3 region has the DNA TGTGCCCGGACTAGCGGGGGGCGCGGCACAGATACGCAGTATTTT. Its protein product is CARTSGGRGTDTQYF.

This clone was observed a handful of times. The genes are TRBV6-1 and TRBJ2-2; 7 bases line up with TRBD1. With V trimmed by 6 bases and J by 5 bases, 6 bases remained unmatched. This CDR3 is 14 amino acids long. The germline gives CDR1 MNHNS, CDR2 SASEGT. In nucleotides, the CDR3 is TGTGCCAGCAGAACAGGGGTCGGGACCGGGGAGCTGTTTTTT. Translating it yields CASRTGVGTGELFF.

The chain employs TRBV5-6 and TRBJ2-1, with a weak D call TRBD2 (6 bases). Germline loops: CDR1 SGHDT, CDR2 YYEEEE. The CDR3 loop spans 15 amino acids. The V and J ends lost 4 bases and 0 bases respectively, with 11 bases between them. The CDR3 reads CASSLRLDSYNEQFF. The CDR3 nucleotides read TGTGCCAGCAGCCTGAGACTAGACTCCTACAATGAGCAGTTCTTC.

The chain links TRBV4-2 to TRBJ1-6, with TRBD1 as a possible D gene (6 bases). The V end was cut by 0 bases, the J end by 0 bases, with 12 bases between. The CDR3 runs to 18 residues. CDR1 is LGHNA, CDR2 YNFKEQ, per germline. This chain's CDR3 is CASSQDIRGSSYNSPLHF. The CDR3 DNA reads TGTGCCAGCAGCCAAGATATTAGGGGGAGCTCCTATAATTCACCCCTCCACTTT.

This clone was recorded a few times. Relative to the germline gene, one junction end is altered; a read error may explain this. The CDR3 reads CASSLWGFSSTHTQYF. CDR3 DNA: TGTGCCAGCAGTTTATGGGGCTTTAGTAGCACACATACGCAGTATTTT. The gene calls are TRBV27 and TRBJ2-3; tentatively, D is TRBD1 (5 bases). The germline CDR1 and CDR2 sequences are MNHEY and SMNVEV (reference sequence). CDR3 length: 16 amino acids.

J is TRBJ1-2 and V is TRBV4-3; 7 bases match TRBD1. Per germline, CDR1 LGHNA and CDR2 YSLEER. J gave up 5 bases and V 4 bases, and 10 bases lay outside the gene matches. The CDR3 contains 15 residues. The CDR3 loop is CASSPVGQRVYGYTF. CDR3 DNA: TGCGCCAGCAGCCCGGTGGGACAGAGGGTTTATGGCTACACCTTC.